This TCR beta chain is drawn from a study of identical twins. Broader study findings: Out-of-frame sharing of TCR alpha in monozygotic twins was underestimated by models. Compared with unrelated sharing, twin-shared out-of-frame alpha sequences had more low-probability sequences.

The CDR3 contains 17 residues. V lost 8 bases and J 2 bases, leaving 21 bases between the germline ends. For this clonotype: The antigen is undetermined.

MiXCR, applied by TCRdb to the 5' RACE reads, yields one record per CDR3 protein. This sample has approximately 280,000 distinct CDR3 sequences, with more than 6.5% found just once. These same records also appear under a second study, on yellow fever vaccine responses in identical twins.

The sample comprised memory (CD45RO+) T cells sorted from blood. This rearrangement joins TRBV12-3 or TRBV12-4 to TRBJ2-2; D perhaps matches TRBD2 (7 bases). The TCR was taken from a woman aged 18-35 years in good health. Here the CDR3 reads CASFLSMGGRNTGELFF. DNA for the CDR3: TGTGCCAGCTTCTTATCGATGGGGGGGCGAAACACCGGGGAGCTGTTTTTT.